This T cell receptor beta chain was obtained from a study of low-dose radiotherapy and immunotherapy resistance in tumors. TRAV- and TRBV-specific primers, spanning alpha and beta chains, primed first-strand cDNA. PCR amplification of the TCRs was performed with Phusion for approximately 20 PCR cycles, and it relied on a constant-region primer together with a V-primer adapter. From the reads, TCRdb called clonotypes with MiXCR, one entry per CDR3 protein. This sample yields under 90,000 distinct CDR3 sequences, of which 15% to 20% are seen a single time; 2.8% belongs to the top ten. The table lists this clonotype with many counts. V shed 7 bases, J shed 3 bases, and the junction held 22 bases outside the gene matches. CDR3 length equals 18 residues. The germline V gene encodes CDR1 SQVTM and CDR2 ANQGSEA. Indicated time point: before trial treatment.

The starting material was PBMCs, obtained before treatment. V usage is TRBV29-1 and J usage is TRBJ1-1; 8 bases fit TRBD1. The clonotype originates from a male donor with prostate cancer. The CDR3 DNA is TGCAGCGCGGAGGTTCGGTGGACAGGGAAGAAGTCTTACACTGAAGCTTTCTTT. This encodes CSAEVRWTGKKSYTEAFF.